The 27 T cell receptor beta chains below were found in one sample sequenced in a study of T cell responses to AZD1222 COVID-19 vaccine. TCRdb keeps only in-frame clones here, not all; method: immunoSEQ multiplex PCR. This table holds about 140,000 clones, 80% to 90% found once. The material was peripheral blood, obtained on day 0 of AZD1222 vaccination. The receptors shown here come from an adult in good health.

V and J are TRBV4-1 and TRBJ2-1, with TRBD2 matching 8 bases. The V and J ends lost 1 base and 6 bases, in that order; junction bases with no gene match: 8. CDR3 size: 16 residues. The germline V gene encodes CDR1 MGHRA and CDR2 YSYEKL. Here the CDR3 reads CASSQAGSGRGNEQFF. The CDR3 bases are TGCGCCAGCAGCCAAGCGGGGAGCGGGAGAGGCAATGAGCAGTTCTTC.

This chain connects TRBV18 to TRBJ1-5; D is possibly TRBD1 (5 bases). This CDR3 has 13 residues. Germline V gives CDR1 KGHSH, CDR2 LQKENI. The V gene lost 6 bases and the J gene lost 5 bases, with 11 bases spanning the gap. CDR3 amino acids: CASSPTEDQPQHF. The CDR3 DNA reads TGTGCCAGCTCCCCGACAGAAGATCAGCCCCAGCATTTT.

V usage is TRBV7-6 and J usage is TRBJ1-1, with 7 bases aligning to TRBD1. The germline gives CDR1 SGHVS, CDR2 FNYEAQ. The length of the CDR3 is 14 residues. Trimming cost V 5 bases and J 1 base; bases outside gene matches: 4. The CDR3 reads CASSTYRGNTEAFF. The CDR3 DNA is TGTGCCAGCAGCACCTACAGGGGGAACACTGAAGCTTTCTTT.

J is TRBJ2-1 and V is TRBV9; 8 bases fit TRBD2. The CDR3 runs 15 residues. The germline V gene has CDR1 SGDLS and CDR2 YYNGEE. V lost 3 bases to trimming and J lost 1 base; unmatched junction nucleotides: 3. DNA of the CDR3: TGTGCCAGCAGCGGCAGCGGGGGTTCCTACAATGAGCAGTTCTTC. Protein sequence: CASSGSGGSYNEQFF.

CDR3 region: CASSRTGLDEKLFF. The CDR3 DNA is TGTGCCAGTAGCCGGACAGGGCTGGATGAAAAACTGTTTTTT. The chain uses TRBV19 and TRBJ1-4, with 8 bases that match TRBD1. The CDR3 has 14 residues. The J segment lost 6 bases and the V segment lost 6 bases, leaving 6 bases of the junction unmatched. Germline-derived CDR1 and CDR2 are LNHDA and SQIVND (reference sequence).

V and J are TRBV9 and TRBJ2-1, with 10 bases aligning to TRBD2. The CDR3 spans 16 residues. Germline CDR1 and CDR2: SGDLS and YYNGEE. With V trimmed by 3 bases and J by 7 bases, 10 bases remained unmatched. This chain's CDR3 is CASSGASGGGRNEQFF. The CDR3 region has the DNA TGTGCCAGCAGCGGGGCTAGCGGGGGTGGAAGGAATGAGCAGTTCTTC.

The rearrangement links TRBV7-2 to TRBJ1-2; 9 bases map to TRBD1. The V segment lost 5 bases and the J segment 5 bases; nucleotides outside the gene matches: 12. The CDR3 length is 16 residues. Germline assignment: CDR1 SGHTA and CDR2 FQGNSA. The CDR3 loop reads CASSRPGQGTGYGYTF. CDR3 coding DNA: TGTGCCAGCAGCAGACCGGGACAGGGAACTGGGTATGGCTACACCTTC.

V is TRBV6-5 and J is TRBJ2-7, with 10 bases aligning to TRBD2. The CDR3 spans 14 residues. Germline values: CDR1 MNHEY, CDR2 SVGAGI. The junction had 3 bases not matched to a gene; V was cut back by 5 bases and J by 2 bases. The CDR3 sequence: CASSLAGEAYEQYF. CDR3 DNA: TGTGCCAGCAGTCTAGCGGGGGAGGCCTACGAGCAGTACTTC.

This clone was recorded only once. V and J are TRBV28 and TRBJ1-4, with 9 bases that match TRBD1. The length of the CDR3 is 15 residues. Germline lookup yields CDR1 MDHEN and CDR2 SYDVKM. The V and J ends lost 4 bases and 6 bases, in that order; junction bases with no gene match: 6. The CDR3 reads CASSSAGTGYEKLFF. In DNA, the CDR3 is TGTGCCAGCAGTTCGGCCGGGACAGGGTATGAAAAACTGTTTTTT. Looking up the rest from reference TRBV28 and TRBJ1-4 gives the full variable domain: DVKVTQSSRYLVKRTGEKVFLECVQDMDHENMFWYRQDPGLGLRLIYFSYDVKMKEKGDIPEGYSVSREKKERFSLILESASTNQTSMYLCASSSAGTGYEKLFFGSGTQLSVL.

J is TRBJ2-4 and V is TRBV2, with D uncertain. Trimming pared 6 bases from V and 0 bases from J, leaving 12 bases between. Germline V CDR1 and CDR2: SNHLY, FYNNEI. The CDR3 covers 15 residues. As DNA, the CDR3 is TGTGCCAGCAGCGCTAATGACCTAGCCAAAAACATTCAGTACTTC. It translates to CASSANDLAKNIQYF.

V gene TRBV7-2 combines with J gene TRBJ1-1; D gene uncertain. The CDR3 has 16 amino acids. The V end was cut by 4 bases, the J end by 0 bases, with 15 bases between. Germline CDR1 reads SGHTA; CDR2 reads FQGNSA. CDR3 sequence: CASSSYRAPMNTEAFF. The CDR3 coding sequence is TGTGCCAGCAGCTCATACCGGGCCCCAATGAACACTGAAGCTTTCTTT.

The CDR3 sequence is CASSIGGQGVVYEQYF. The DNA for the CDR3 is TGTGCCAGTAGTATCGGGGGACAGGGAGTTGTCTACGAGCAGTACTTC. The chain recombines TRBV19 with TRBJ2-7, with 9 bases aligning to TRBD1. CDR1 and CDR2 (germline): LNHDA, SQIVND (reference sequence). The CDR3 is made up of 16 amino acids. Losses at the gene ends were 3 bases for V and 3 bases for J; bases not matched to a gene: 9.

This rearrangement joins TRBV4-2 to TRBJ2-7; no definite D call. The CDR3 loop spans 15 amino acids. V was cut by 4 bases and J by 2 bases, with 15 bases left in between. CDR1 is LGHNA, CDR2 YNFKEQ, per germline. CDR3 sequence: CASSLTQHSPYEQYF. DNA for the CDR3: TGTGCCAGCAGCCTTACCCAACACTCTCCCTACGAGCAGTACTTC.

This chain uses TRBV2 with TRBJ2-1; D unclear. This CDR3 has 13 residues. V was cut by 4 bases and J by 5 bases, with 9 bases left in between. Germline V gene lookup returns CDR1 SNHLY and CDR2 FYNNEI. CDR3 sequence (DNA): TGTGCCAGCAGTGGCGAACTCCACAATGAGCAGTTCTTC. It specifies CASSGELHNEQFF.

This clone appeared a single time. J is TRBJ2-5 and V is TRBV12-3 or TRBV12-4; 8 bases map to TRBD2. CDR3 length equals 13 residues. Unmatched junction bases numbered 8, after V lost 9 bases and J lost 5 bases. The CDR3 nucleotides are TGTGCCAGTTCGGGACTAGTTTCCGAGACCCAGTACTTC. Translation gives CASSGLVSETQYF.

The CDR3 is CASSFGGGGREKLFF. CDR3 in DNA: TGTGCCAGCAGCTTTGGGGGAGGGGGCAGAGAAAAACTGTTTTTT. The chain is built from TRBV7-2 and TRBJ1-4, with 7 bases aligning to TRBD1. V was pared by 3 bases and J by 8 bases, with 9 bases of the junction left unmatched. Germline loops: CDR1 SGHTA, CDR2 FQGNSA. The CDR3 runs to 15 residues. The full variable domain, rest sourced from reference TRBV7-2 and TRBJ1-4, is GAGVSQSPSNKVTEKGKDVELRCDPISGHTALYWYRQSLGQGLEFLIYFQGNSAPDKSGLPSDRFSAERTGGSVSTLTIQRTQQEDSAVYLCASSFGGGGREKLFFGSGTQLSVL.

With respect to this clone: The identical CDR3 is also encoded by other nucleotide sequences in the sample. This chain links TRBV5-1 with TRBJ1-2; D call uncertain. Per the germline V gene, CDR1 is SGHRS and CDR2 is YFSETQ. V was pared by 0 bases and J by 0 bases, with 6 bases between. This CDR3 region has 14 residues. The CDR3 is CASSLAAANYGYTF. In DNA, the CDR3 is TGCGCCAGCAGCTTGGCCGCCGCTAACTATGGCTACACCTTC.

The chain employs TRBV28 and TRBJ2-7; a possible D gene is TRBD2 (5 bases). Germline V CDR1 and CDR2: MDHEN, SYDVKM. V was shortened by 5 bases and J by 0 bases, with 14 bases between the two germline ends. The CDR3 extends over 15 amino acids. The CDR3 spells CASSDRSGSSYEQYF. The CDR3 DNA reads as TGTGCCAGCAGTGATAGGAGCGGTAGCTCCTACGAGCAGTACTTC.

This sequence joins TRBV4-1 and TRBJ2-7; 10 nucleotides match TRBD2. Germline CDR1 is MGHRA and CDR2 is YSYEKL. There are 20 residues in the CDR3. J gave up 2 bases and V 2 bases, and 18 bases lay outside the gene matches. Here the CDR3 DNA reads TGCGCCAGCAGCCAATTTCCCCCACCCCGGACTAGCGGCCCCCCCTACGAGCAGTACTTC. It is translated as CASSQFPPPRTSGPPYEQYF.

This chain connects TRBV7-6 to TRBJ2-5; 8 bases are shared with TRBD1. V was clipped by 5 bases and J by 4 bases; unmatched bases: 9. The CDR3 is 15 residues long. Germline CDR1 SGHVS, CDR2 FNYEAQ. CDR3 amino acids: CASSRRQGRGETQYF. The CDR3, as DNA: TGTGCCAGCAGCCGGAGACAGGGGAGAGGAGAGACCCAGTACTTC.

The rearrangement uses TRBV28 and TRBJ1-2; a weak D match, TRBD1 (5 bases). V was trimmed by 5 bases and J by 14 bases, leaving 21 bases between them. CDR1 is MDHEN, CDR2 SYDVKM, per germline. This CDR3 has 13 amino acids. The CDR3 region is CASSLGALGVRTF. The DNA of the CDR3 is TGTGCCAGCAGTCTAGGAGCGTTAGGGGTGCGGACCTTC.

This clone occurred a few times. The CDR3 is CASSFQGQGANEQFF. The CDR3 DNA sequence: TGTGCCAGCAGCTTTCAAGGACAGGGTGCCAATGAGCAGTTCTTC. The rearrangement joins TRBV5-8 to TRBJ2-1, with 8 bases identical to TRBD1. V lost 2 bases to trimming and J lost 6 bases; unmatched junction nucleotides: 7. The CDR3 covers 15 residues. CDR1 SGHTS and CDR2 YDEGEE come from the germline V gene.

This clone was found once. The chain employs TRBV11-2 and TRBJ1-3; TRBD1 aligns across 9 bases. Trimming took 1 base from V and 3 from J; bases not matched to a gene: 10. Germline V gene lookup returns CDR1 SGHAT and CDR2 FQNNGV. CDR3 length equals 18 residues. CDR3: CASSLVTWGQGSGNTIYF. The CDR3 DNA reads TGTGCCAGCAGCTTAGTGACTTGGGGACAGGGAAGTGGAAACACCATATATTTT.

The chain employs TRBV18 and TRBJ1-1, with 7 bases fitting TRBD1. The trim removed 3 bases at V and 1 base at J, leaving 14 bases unmatched. Germline V gene data show CDR1 as KGHSH and CDR2 as LQKENI. CDR3 length: 18 amino acids. The DNA of the CDR3 is TGTGCCAGCTCACCCAGGGGGACCCCGCCCCTTCAGAACACTGAAGCTTTCTTT. It encodes CASSPRGTPPLQNTEAFF.

CDR3 sequence (DNA): TGTGCCACGTCTTCCCTGGATAGCAATCAGCCCCAGCATTTT. Protein sequence: CATSSLDSNQPQHF. V and J are TRBV19 and TRBJ1-5; D is undetermined. The CDR3 spans 14 residues. Trimming shortened V by 10 bases and J by 0 bases, and 13 bases separated the two germline ends. Looked up from germline, CDR1 is LNHDA and CDR2 is SQIVND (reference sequence).

This chain uses TRBV6-2 or TRBV6-3 with TRBJ2-7, with D unresolved. Trimming took 0 bases from V and 4 from J, leaving 10 bases between them. The CDR3 length is 14 residues. Per germline, CDR1 MNHEY and CDR2 SVGEGT. The CDR3 reads CASSYSDVLYEQYF. The CDR3 bases are TGTGCCAGCAGTTACTCTGACGTGTTATACGAGCAGTACTTC.

The CDR3 here is CASSVGRAGGSSTDTQYF. The CDR3 region has the DNA TGTGCCAGCAGCGTAGGTCGGGCGGGGGGATCTAGCACAGATACGCAGTATTTT. The gene calls are TRBV9 and TRBJ2-3; 8 bases line up with TRBD2. Unmatched junction bases numbered 9, after V lost 0 bases and J lost 0 bases. The CDR3 consists of 18 residues. Germline V gene lookup returns CDR1 SGDLS and CDR2 YYNGEE.